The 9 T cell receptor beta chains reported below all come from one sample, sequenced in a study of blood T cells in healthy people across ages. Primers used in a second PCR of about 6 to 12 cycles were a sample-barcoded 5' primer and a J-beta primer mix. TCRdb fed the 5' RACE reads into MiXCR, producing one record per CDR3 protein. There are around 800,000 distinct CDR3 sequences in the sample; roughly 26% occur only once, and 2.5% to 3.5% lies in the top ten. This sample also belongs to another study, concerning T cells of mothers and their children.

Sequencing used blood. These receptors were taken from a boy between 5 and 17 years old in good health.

CDR3 nucleotides: TGTGCCAGCACCCGGGGACAGATCTACAATGAGCAGTTCTTC. Amino acids: CASTRGQIYNEQFF. The V gene is TRBV3-1, the J gene TRBJ2-1; TRBD1 aligns across 7 bases. This CDR3 is 14 amino acids long. V was pared by 7 bases and J by 3 bases, with 6 bases of the junction left unmatched. CDR1 and CDR2 from the germline V gene are LGHDT and YNNKEL (reference sequence).

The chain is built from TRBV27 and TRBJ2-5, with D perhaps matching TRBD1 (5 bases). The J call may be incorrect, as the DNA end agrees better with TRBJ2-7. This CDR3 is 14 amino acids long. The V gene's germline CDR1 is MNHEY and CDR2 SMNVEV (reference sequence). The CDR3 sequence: CASSFVRTHYEQYF. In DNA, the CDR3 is TGTGCCAGCAGTTTTGTTAGGACACATTACGAGCAGTACTTC.

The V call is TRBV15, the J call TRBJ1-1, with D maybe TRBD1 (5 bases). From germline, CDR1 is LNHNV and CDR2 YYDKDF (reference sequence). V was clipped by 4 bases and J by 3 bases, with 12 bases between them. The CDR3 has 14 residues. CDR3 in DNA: TGTGCCACCAGCAACAGCAGGGAGGACACTGAAGCTTTCTTT. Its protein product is CATSNSREDTEAFF.

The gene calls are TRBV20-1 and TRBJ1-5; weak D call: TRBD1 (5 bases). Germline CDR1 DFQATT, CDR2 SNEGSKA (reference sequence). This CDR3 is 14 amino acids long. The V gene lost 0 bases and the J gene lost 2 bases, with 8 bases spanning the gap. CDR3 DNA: TGCAGTGCTAGAGACAGGGCTGGCAATCAGCCCCAGCATTTT. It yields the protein CSARDRAGNQPQHF.

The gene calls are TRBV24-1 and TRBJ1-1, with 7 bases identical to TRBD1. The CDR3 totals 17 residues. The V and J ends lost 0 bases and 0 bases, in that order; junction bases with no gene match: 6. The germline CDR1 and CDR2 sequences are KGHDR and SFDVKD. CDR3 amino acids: CATSDLSEGQLNTEAFF. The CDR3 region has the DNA TGTGCCACCAGTGATTTGTCGGAGGGACAGCTGAACACTGAAGCTTTCTTT.

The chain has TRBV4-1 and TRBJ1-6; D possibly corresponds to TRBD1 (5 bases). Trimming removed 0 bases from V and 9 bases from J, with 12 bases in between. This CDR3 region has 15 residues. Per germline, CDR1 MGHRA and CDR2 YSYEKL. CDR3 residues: CASSQEGPSGSPLHF. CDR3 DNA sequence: TGCGCCAGCAGCCAAGAGGGACCATCGGGTTCACCCCTCCACTTT.

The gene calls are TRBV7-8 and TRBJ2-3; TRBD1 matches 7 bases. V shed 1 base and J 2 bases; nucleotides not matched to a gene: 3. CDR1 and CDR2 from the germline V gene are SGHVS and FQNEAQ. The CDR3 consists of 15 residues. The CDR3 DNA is TGTGCCAGCAGCTTAGTCGACAGGGCCACAGATACGCAGTATTTT. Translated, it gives CASSLVDRATDTQYF.

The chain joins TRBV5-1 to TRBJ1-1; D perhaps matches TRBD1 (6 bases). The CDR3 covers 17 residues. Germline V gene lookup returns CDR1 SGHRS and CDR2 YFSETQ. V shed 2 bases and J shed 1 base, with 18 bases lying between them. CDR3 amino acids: CASSFRGGETRNTEAFF. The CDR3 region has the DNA TGCGCCAGCAGCTTTAGGGGGGGGGAAACACGGAACACTGAAGCTTTCTTT.

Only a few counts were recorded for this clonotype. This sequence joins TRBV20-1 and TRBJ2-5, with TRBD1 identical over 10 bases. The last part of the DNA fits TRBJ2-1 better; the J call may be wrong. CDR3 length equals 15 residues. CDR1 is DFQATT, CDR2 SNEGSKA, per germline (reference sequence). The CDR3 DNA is TGCAGTGCTAGGCCCTTTGACAGGGGGCTTAATGAGCAGTTCTTC. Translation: CSARPFDRGLNEQFF.